The 2 T cell receptor beta chains below all came from one sample that was sequenced in a study of long-term antiretroviral therapy in people with HIV. An immunoSEQ assay, version v3.0, was performed at survey level. The protocol was immunoSEQ multiplex PCR, while the TCRdb copy is restricted to in-frame clones and leaves out a portion. The sample lists some 29,000 clones; about 87% were seen once. Source: unsorted PBMCs, taken 3.2 years before starting antiretroviral therapy. The receptor set was obtained from a man aged 50-59 years with HIV.

The CDR3 reads CASSRPDGYEQYF. The CDR3 region has the DNA TGTGCCAGCAGCCGACCGGACGGATACGAGCAGTACTTC. The gene calls are TRBV6-5 and TRBJ2-7; no clear D gene. V was pared by 6 bases and J by 4 bases, with 13 bases between. Germline V gene sequence: CDR1 MNHEY, CDR2 SVGAGI. CDR3 size: 13 residues.

CDR3 nucleotides: TGTGCCAGCATCGGACCGGGACAGGGTATGAGGGAGCAGTACTTC. As protein: CASIGPGQGMREQYF. This chain joins TRBV28 and TRBJ2-7, with 9 bases matching TRBD1. CDR3 length: 15 residues. Trimming removed 7 bases from V and 7 bases from J; junction bases left unmatched: 14. Germline loops: CDR1 MDHEN, CDR2 SYDVKM. Full variable domain (missing parts from reference TRBV28 and TRBJ2-7): DVKVTQSSRYLVKRTGEKVFLECVQDMDHENMFWYRQDPGLGLRLIYFSYDVKMKEKGDIPEGYSVSREKKERFSLILESASTNQTSMYLCASIGPGQGMREQYFGPGTRLTVT.